The rows below give T cell receptor beta chains drawn from one sample of a study of neurological immune-mediated disorders. TCRdb re-called the 5' RACE reads with MiXCR, one entry per CDR3 protein. The sample has around 40,000 distinct CDR3 sequences; 9.5% to 15% are singletons. The sample taken for sequencing was PBMCs. These TCRs come from a female donor in good health. CDR3s include the opening cysteine and the closing phenylalanine or tryptophan. The order of the fields is J gene, V gene, D gene, clone size, CDR3 DNA, CDR3 protein. D genes are given only for firm matches. Some rows have no size entry. The others give once, few or many, or a class for an expanded clone.

>TRBJ2-2|TRBV27|-|-
TGTGCCACCAAAGACGGGAACACCGGGGAGCTGTTTTTT
CATKDGNTGELFF
>TRBJ1-2|TRBV12-3/TRBV12-4|-|many
TGTGCCAGCAGGTTTACATACGGGTATGGCTACACCTTC
CASRFTYGYGYTF
>TRBJ1-3|TRBV3-1|TRBD1|-
TGTGCCAGCAGTAGACAGGGGGAAACTGGAAACACCATATATTTT
CASSRQGETGNTIYF
>TRBJ2-1|TRBV15|TRBD2|-
TGTGCCACCAGCAGAGACCGACTAGCGGGGGGTAATGAGCAGTTCTTC
CATSRDRLAGGNEQFF
>TRBJ1-2|TRBV12-3/TRBV12-4|-|many
TGTGCCAGCAGCACTACAGGGTGGGGGTGGGATGGCTACACCTTC
CASSTTGWGWDGYTF
>TRBJ1-4|TRBV25-1|-|many
TGTGCCAGCAGTGTAAATACGGGGACCGGGGGAACTAATGAAAAACTGTTTTTT
CASSVNTGTGGTNEKLFF
>TRBJ2-1|TRBV7-9|-|-
TGTGCCAGCAGCTTACGGGGGGCCCCTGAGCAGTTCTTC
CASSLRGAPEQFF
>TRBJ2-2|TRBV6-4|TRBD2|-
TGTGCCAGCTCGTCTAGCGGGGGAGACACCGGGGAGCTGTTTTTT
CASSSSGGDTGELFF
>TRBJ2-6|TRBV5-1|-|many
TGCGCCAGCAGCTTGGCCCACAGGGAAGGCCTGACTTTC
CASSLAHREGLTF
>TRBJ2-7|TRBV7-8|-|many
TGTGCCAGCAGCTTAGAAAGGTACGAGCAGTACTTC
CASSLERYEQYF
>TRBJ2-1|TRBV20-1|TRBD2|many
TGCAGTGCTAGATCAGGTAGCGGGGTCAATGAGCAGTTCTTC
CSARSGSGVNEQFF
>TRBJ2-2|TRBV4-3|TRBD1|-
TGCGCCAGCAGCCAGAGGACAGGGGTTAGCACCGGGGAGCTGTTTTTT
CASSQRTGVSTGELFF
>TRBJ1-1|TRBV5-1|-|many
TGCGCCAGCAGCTTGATGGGGGCAGGGACTGAAGCTTTCTTT
CASSLMGAGTEAFF
>TRBJ2-7|TRBV7-9|TRBD1|many
TGTGCCAGCAGCCAATCCGGGACAGGGGAGGAAGAGCAGTACTTC
CASSQSGTGEEEQYF
>TRBJ2-5|TRBV15|TRBD2|many
TGTGCCACCAGTCGGTGGGGCTCGGGGAGCGGGGGGTACCAAGAGACCCAGTACTTC
CATSRWGSGSGGYQETQYF
>TRBJ2-7|TRBV5-1|-|many
TGCGCCAGCAGCTTGGAGTTGTTCACCTGGCAGCAGTACTTC
CASSLELFTWQQYF
>TRBJ2-6|TRBV20-1|TRBD2|medium-sized
TGCAGTGCTAGAGATCAACTCCGGGGGGTTTCTGGGGCCAACGTCCTGACTTTC
CSARDQLRGVSGANVLTF
>TRBJ1-3|TRBV5-4|-|many
TGTGCCAGCAGCCCAGACGGAATCTCTGGAAACACCATATATTTT
CASSPDGISGNTIYF
>TRBJ1-2|TRBV20-1|-|many
TGCAGTGCTAGAACAGGGCCTTATGGCTACACCTTC
CSARTGPYGYTF
>TRBJ1-2|TRBV6-6|-|many
TGTGCCAGCAGTTACGGGCCAAATGGCTACACCTTC
CASSYGPNGYTF
>TRBJ1-4|TRBV20-1|-|many
TGCAGTGCTAGTACAGGGTCGGGACCAACTAATGAAAAACTGTTTTTT
CSASTGSGPTNEKLFF
>TRBJ1-1|TRBV14|-|many
TGTGCCAGCAGCCAAGGAGGGAACACTGAAGCTTTCTTT
CASSQGGNTEAFF
>TRBJ2-1|TRBV5-1|-|many
TGCGCCAGCAGCTTGGCCGAAGAGCGATACAATGAGCAGTTCTTC
CASSLAEERYNEQFF
>TRBJ2-2|TRBV15|-|many
TGTGCCACCGCTCCCGGGACTCAAGGCGGGGAGCTGTTTTTT
CATAPGTQGGELFF
>TRBJ2-3|TRBV20-1|-|many
TGCAGTGCCCCCCGGGGCACAGATACGCAGTATTTT
CSAPRGTDTQYF
>TRBJ1-1|TRBV7-9|-|many
TGTGCCAGCAGCCTCCAGGGGCACACTGAAGCTTTCTTT
CASSLQGHTEAFF
>TRBJ2-1|TRBV18|-|many
TGTGCCAGCTCACCATGGACAGGGAGGGGAAAAAATGAGCAGTTCTTC
CASSPWTGRGKNEQFF
>TRBJ2-3|TRBV28|-|many
TGTGCCAGCACTCTCCCCTCAGGGACACCGCAGTATTTT
CASTLPSGTPQYF
>TRBJ2-1|TRBV5-1|-|many
TGCGCCAGCAGCCTGAGCGGACAATTCAATGAGCAGTTCTTC
CASSLSGQFNEQFF
>TRBJ2-5|TRBV20-1|-|many
TGCAGTGCTAGAGATCCGAACGGGCCCGGGACCCAGTACTTC
CSARDPNGPGTQYF
>TRBJ2-7|TRBV7-9|TRBD2|many
TGTGCCAGCAGCCAACTAGCGGGAGGGCCTTACGAGCAGTACTTC
CASSQLAGGPYEQYF
>TRBJ2-7|TRBV7-3|-|few
TGTGCCAGCAGCCCCCAAGGGACGTTAAATTACTACGAGCAGTACTTC
CASSPQGTLNYYEQYF
>TRBJ2-2|TRBV20-1|-|many
TGCAGTGCTAGAGAAGGCCCGAATCCATATTCGAACACCGGGGAGCTGTTTTTT
CSAREGPNPYSNTGELFF
>TRBJ1-2|TRBV6-6|-|-
TGTGCCAGCAGCTCGGGACGGGCCACTAACTATGGCTACACCTTC
CASSSGRATNYGYTF
>TRBJ2-3|TRBV10-1|-|many
TGCGCCAGCAGTGAGTCACCCGAAACAGATACGCAGTATTTT
CASSESPETDTQYF
>TRBJ1-1|TRBV2|-|many
TGTGCCAGCAGTTCGGGCAGGGGTAACACTGAAGCTTTCTTT
CASSSGRGNTEAFF
>TRBJ2-3|TRBV28|TRBD1|-
TGTGCCAGCAGTGGGGGGACAGGGGTAAGAACGCAGTATTTT
CASSGGTGVRTQYF
>TRBJ1-6|TRBV4-2|-|many
TGTGCCAGCAGCCAAGACCCGGGTCCGGGGAAAACCCTCCACTTT
CASSQDPGPGKTLHF
>TRBJ2-5|TRBV29-1|TRBD2|many
TGCAGCGCCCGGCAGGGCAGGGAGGGGGAGACCCAGTACTTC
CSARQGREGETQYF
>TRBJ2-3|TRBV7-8|TRBD2|many
TGTGCCAGCAGCTTAGTGGCGGGAGGGAGCACAGATACGCAGTATTTT
CASSLVAGGSTDTQYF
>TRBJ1-5|TRBV10-3|TRBD1|many
TGTGCCATCAGGGGGACAGGGCAGGAGCAGCCCCAGCATTTT
CAIRGTGQEQPQHF